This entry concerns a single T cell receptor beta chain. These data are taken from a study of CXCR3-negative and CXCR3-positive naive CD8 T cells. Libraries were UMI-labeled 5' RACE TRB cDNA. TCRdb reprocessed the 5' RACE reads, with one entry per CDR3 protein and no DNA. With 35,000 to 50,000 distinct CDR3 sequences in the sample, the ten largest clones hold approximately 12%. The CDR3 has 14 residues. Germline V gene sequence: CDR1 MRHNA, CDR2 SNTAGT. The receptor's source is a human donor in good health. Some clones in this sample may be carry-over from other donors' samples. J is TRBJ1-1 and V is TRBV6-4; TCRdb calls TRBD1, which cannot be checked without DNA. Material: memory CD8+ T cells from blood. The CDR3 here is CASPKGRTNTEAFF.